The rows below give T cell receptor beta chains drawn from one sample of a study of T-cell reconstitution after alpha-beta-depleted transplantation in children. TCRdb re-called the PCR reads through MiXCR, storing one row per CDR3 protein. The sample holds 100,000 to 120,000 distinct CDR3 sequences, 5% to 8% seen once. This specimen consisted of PBMCs, mostly from graft donor cells, obtained 360 days after TCRalphabeta/CD19-depleted stem cell transplant. These receptors came from a male patient aged 2-9 years who had a stem cell transplant for acute lymphoblastic leukemia, so the T cells may come from the graft donor. Both conserved end residues are part of each CDR3. Each record gives: J gene, V gene, D gene, clone size, CDR3 DNA, CDR3 protein. A D gene is named only where the DNA matches it firmly. Not every row has a clone size; where given, it reads once, few, many or a size class.

TRBJ2-3 | TRBV25-1 | - | many | TGTGCCAGCAGTGAGGCAGGGAATACGCAGTATTTT | CASSEAGNTQYF
TRBJ2-7 | TRBV12-3/TRBV12-4 | - | many | TGTGCCAGCAGTTTTGGGGTAGCCTACGAGCAGTACTTC | CASSFGVAYEQYF
TRBJ2-1 | TRBV12-3/TRBV12-4 | - | many | TGTGCCAGCACCCGGGGCGGCTCCTACAATGAGCAGTTCTTC | CASTRGGSYNEQFF
TRBJ2-3 | TRBV6-6 | - | - | TGTGCCAGCAGTTACTCGCCCGCAGATACGCAGTATTTT | CASSYSPADTQYF
TRBJ2-7 | TRBV7-3 | - | many | TGTGCCAGCAGCTTAACGCATCGGCACCGCACCGAGCAGTACTTC | CASSLTHRHRTEQYF
TRBJ2-7 | TRBV4-3 | - | many | TGCGCCAGCAGCCAAGAATTAAGGGGTTGGTACGAGCAGTACTTC | CASSQELRGWYEQYF
TRBJ2-2 | TRBV9 | TRBD1 | few | TGTGCCAGCAGCGGGGACAGGGCGCAGCTGTTTTTT | CASSGDRAQLFF
TRBJ2-3 | TRBV9 | TRBD1 | many | TGTGCCAGCAGCGTAGTGGACAGGGGAGGGACAGATACGCAGTATTTT | CASSVVDRGGTDTQYF
TRBJ2-5 | TRBV6-1 | - | many | TGTGCCAGCAGTGGAGTTGGAGAGACCCAGTACTTC | CASSGVGETQYF
TRBJ2-2 | TRBV20-1 | TRBD2 | many | TGCAGTGCACCTCAGCGGGGACGAAGGGAGCTGTTTTTT | CSAPQRGRRELFF
TRBJ2-2 | TRBV7-7 | - | many | TGTGCCAGCCAGTGGGACTTCACCGGGGAGCTGTTTTTT | CASQWDFTGELFF
TRBJ2-1 | TRBV21-1 | - | - | TGTGCCAGCAGCTCCCGGGACGACCATGGAGTAGACTACAATGAGCAGTTCTTC | CASSSRDDHGVDYNEQFF
TRBJ2-1 | TRBV7-8 | - | few | TGTGCCAGCAGCTTTAACCCCCGCAGGGGGGCCCGCTTGGATAACAATGAGCAGTTCTTC | CASSFNPRRGARLDNNEQFF
TRBJ2-7 | TRBV6-5 | - | many | TGTGCCAGCAGGCCAGGGACCTCCTACGAGCAGTACTTC | CASRPGTSYEQYF
TRBJ2-6 | TRBV6-1 | - | - | TGTGCCAGCACCTTTGAAGGTTCTGGGGCCAACGTCCTGACTTTC | CASTFEGSGANVLTF
TRBJ1-5 | TRBV5-1 | TRBD1 | - | TGCGCCAGCAGCTTGGAGCAGGGGGGACAGCCCCAGCATTTT | CASSLEQGGQPQHF
TRBJ2-3 | TRBV28 | - | many | TGTGCCAGCAGCCCAGGGCGGCGGAGAGATACGCAGTATTTT | CASSPGRRRDTQYF
TRBJ1-3 | TRBV12-3/TRBV12-4 | - | many | TGTGCCAGCAGTTTTTGGGGGGCGCGGTACACCATATATTTT | CASSFWGARYTIYF
TRBJ1-6 | TRBV20-1 | - | few | TGCAGTGACAGCCTCAGGGCCTCTAATTCACCCCTCCACTTT | CSDSLRASNSPLHF
TRBJ2-1 | TRBV7-2 | TRBD2 | - | TGTGCCAGCAGCTACGGGACGACCGGGACTAGCGGATACAATGAGCAGTTCTTC | CASSYGTTGTSGYNEQFF
TRBJ2-7 | TRBV9 | - | few | TGTGCCAGCAGCGTCACCGGGACTGTCCACGAGCAGTACTTC | CASSVTGTVHEQYF
TRBJ1-1 | TRBV27 | - | many | TGTGCCAGCAGTTTAGAGACGGGCCAAGCTTTCTTT | CASSLETGQAFF
TRBJ2-1 | TRBV7-3 | TRBD2 | many | TGTGCCAGCAGCTTAATGGGAGCGGGAGGGGAGCAGTTCTTC | CASSLMGAGGEQFF
TRBJ2-1 | TRBV30 | TRBD2 | few | TGTGCCTGGAATATAGGACTAGCGGGTGTATACAATGAGCAGTTCTTC | CAWNIGLAGVYNEQFF
TRBJ1-2 | TRBV4-2 | - | many | TGTGCCAGCAGCCAAGAAGGCAGGGCAAACTATGGCTACACCTTC | CASSQEGRANYGYTF
TRBJ2-7 | TRBV7-2 | - | - | TGTGCCAGCAGCTTTATCGGTGAAGTGCAGTACTTC | CASSFIGEVQYF
TRBJ2-7 | TRBV28 | - | many | TGTGCCAGCAGTTCGCTGGACAGCTACGAGCAGTACTTC | CASSSLDSYEQYF
TRBJ1-2 | TRBV19 | TRBD1 | few | TGTGCCAGTAGTGCCACAGGGGGTTGGCGTGGCTACACCTTC | CASSATGGWRGYTF
TRBJ2-7 | TRBV9 | TRBD2 | many | TGTGCCAGCAGCGTAGGTTCTAGCGGGGGGACCTACGAGCAGTACTTC | CASSVGSSGGTYEQYF
TRBJ2-5 | TRBV11-2 | TRBD1 | few | TGTGCCAGCAGCGATGACAGGGGCTACGGAGAGACCCAGTACTTC | CASSDDRGYGETQYF
TRBJ2-6 | TRBV27 | - | - | TGTGCCAGCAGTTCCCCGCGCGGTAAGAGCTCTGGGGCCAACGTCCTGACTTTC | CASSSPRGKSSGANVLTF
TRBJ2-7 | TRBV10-2 | - | many | TGCGCCAGCAAACAAACGGGATCCTACGAGCAGTACTTC | CASKQTGSYEQYF
TRBJ1-2 | TRBV10-3 | TRBD1 | many | TGTGCCACAGCCGAGACAGGGATAGTGGGCTACACCTTC | CATAETGIVGYTF
TRBJ2-3 | TRBV7-2 | TRBD2 | many | TGTGCCAGGGGACTAGCGGGAGGAGGAGATACGCAGTATTTT | CARGLAGGGDTQYF
TRBJ1-1 | TRBV6-5 | - | few | TGTGCCAGCAGTTACATCATGAACACTGAAGCTTTCTTT | CASSYIMNTEAFF
TRBJ2-6 | TRBV29-1 | - | many | TGCAGCGTTACTTACTCTGGGGCCAACGTCCTGACTTTC | CSVTYSGANVLTF
TRBJ1-4 | TRBV4-3 | - | many | TGCGCCAGCAGCCAGGCGCGGGACAACGAAAAACTGTTTTTT | CASSQARDNEKLFF
TRBJ2-7 | TRBV27 | - | many | TGTGCCAGCCTGAGGGGCTACGAGCAGTACTTC | CASLRGYEQYF
TRBJ2-7 | TRBV5-6 | - | many | TGTGCCAGCAGCTTGGCCCAGGGGACACTTACCTACGAGCAGTACTTC | CASSLAQGTLTYEQYF
TRBJ2-7 | TRBV24-1 | - | many | TGTGCCACCAGTGTTGGAAGGGACGAGCAGTACTTC | CATSVGRDEQYF
TRBJ2-2 | TRBV3-1 | TRBD2 | many | TGTGCCAGCAGCCAAGCTCGCGGGAGGGCCAAGGGCGGGGAGCTGTTTTTT | CASSQARGRAKGGELFF
TRBJ2-5 | TRBV11-2 | - | many | TGTGCCAGCAGCCCCAGAGGAGCTTTCCAAGAGACCCAGTACTTC | CASSPRGAFQETQYF
TRBJ2-7 | TRBV7-2 | - | many | TGTGCCAGCAGCTCCGCGCCCTACGAGCAGTACTTC | CASSSAPYEQYF
TRBJ2-5 | TRBV27 | TRBD1 | many | TGTGCCAGCATACAGGGGGATTCATACGCCCAGTACTTC | CASIQGDSYAQYF
TRBJ2-3 | TRBV9 | - | many | TGTGCCAGCAGCGTAGAACTAGAGGGGCACGATACGCAGTATTTT | CASSVELEGHDTQYF
TRBJ1-1 | TRBV10-3 | - | many | TGTGCCATCAGAAAAGGGGGGGTTAGCATGAACACTGAAGCTTTCTTT | CAIRKGGVSMNTEAFF
TRBJ1-1 | TRBV9 | - | few | TGTGCCAGCAGCGTAGCCTCGACAGCTGAAGCTTTCTTT | CASSVASTAEAFF
TRBJ1-5 | TRBV6-2/TRBV6-3 | - | - | TGTGCCAGCAGTCTCTCCTGGTCTTATCAGCCCCAGCATTTT | CASSLSWSYQPQHF
TRBJ2-1 | TRBV9 | TRBD1 | many | TGTGCCAGCAGCGTAGCTCGGACAGGGAGATCCTACAATGAGCAGTTCTTC | CASSVARTGRSYNEQFF